This T cell receptor (beta chain) was retrieved from a study of CD8+ T cells in alopecia areata. Worth noting for this clone: Its antigen is unknown.

The investigators collected lesional scalp punch biopsies and peripheral blood from alopecia areata patients. Extraction and reverse transcription of RNA yielded cDNA as the sequencing template. The protocol was immunoSEQ multiplex PCR, while the TCRdb copy is restricted to in-frame clones and leaves out a portion. This table has roughly 180,000 clones, 50% to 70% appearing once. Study results and limitations: Sequence data from scalp samples additionally include resident alphabeta T cells of normal skin. Affected lesional scalp, above all in alopecia totalis/universalis, was more clonal than normal scalp.

The CDR3 has 10 residues. V was cut by 8 bases and J by 8 bases, with 9 bases left in between. The V gene's germline CDR1 is LNHDA and CDR2 SQIVND (reference sequence). The rearrangement uses TRBV19 and TRBJ1-2; no definite D call. The TCR comes from a human donor with alopecia areata. The starting material was CD4+ T cells sorted from blood, obtained at week 0. The CDR3 coding sequence is TGTGCCAGTGGGGAGCGGGGCTACACCTTC. Translated: CASGERGYTF.